One sample yielded the 19 T cell receptor beta chains listed below, sequenced in a study of cytomegalovirus exposure and HLA in healthy donors (TCRdb year 2017). The method behind the library was the immunoSEQ multiplex PCR assay. For the multiplex PCR, a mixture combining 60 forward primers for TCR Vbeta segments and 13 reverse primers for TCR Jbeta segments was used. Not all clones reach the TCRdb copy of this immuneACCESS table, which keeps in-frame sequences only. Checked studies attribute under half of the gap to unresolved V genes and leave the rest unexplained. The sample table shows 95,000 to 110,000 clones, and around 80% are seen once. The leading ten clones occupy under 2% of the sample. The sequencing input was PBMCs. These receptors originate from a woman between 35 and 50 years old in good health and CMV-seronegative.

This clone was observed a few times. The chain couples TRBV7-2 to TRBJ2-5; 9 positions agree with TRBD2. TRBJ2-7 matches the DNA end more closely, so the J call is doubtful. This CDR3 has 17 residues. Germline CDR1 SGHTA, CDR2 FQGNSA. The CDR3 region is CASSHTLAGVSRYEQYF. The CDR3, as DNA: TGTGCCAGCAGCCACACCTTAGCGGGAGTATCACGATACGAGCAGTACTTC.

Points on this clone: This same CDR3 is encoded by further DNA sequences in the sample. The V call is TRBV19, the J call TRBJ2-1; TRBD1 matches at 7 bases. Germline V CDR1 and CDR2: LNHDA, SQIVND (reference sequence). This CDR3 has 12 amino acids. With 8 bases clipped from V and 7 bases from J, the junction kept 5 bases outside the gene matches. CDR3 bases: TGTGCCAGTTGGGCAGGGGGTAATGAGCAGTTCTTC. Translating gives CASWAGGNEQFF.

V and J are TRBV27 and TRBJ1-5; D unclear. The CDR3 length is 13 residues. Germline CDR1 is MNHEY and CDR2 is SMNVEV (reference sequence). Trimming removed 6 bases at V and 7 bases at J, with 13 bases between. The CDR3 DNA reads as TGTGCCAGCAGCCTCGGGAAAGGGCAGCCCCAGCATTTT. Protein: CASSLGKGQPQHF.

V and J are TRBV19 and TRBJ2-2; a possible D gene is TRBD2 (7 bases). V shed 7 bases and J shed 6 bases, with 27 bases lying between them. The CDR3 is made up of 18 amino acids. Germline CDR1 and CDR2: LNHDA and SQIVND (reference sequence). The CDR3, as DNA: TGTGCCAGTACTTCCCCGGGTGTTAGGGGGGGCTGGGCCGGGGAGCTGTTTTTT. It translates to CASTSPGVRGGWAGELFF.

This rearrangement joins TRBV5-4 to TRBJ2-1; 7 positions match TRBD2. The V and J ends lost 7 bases and 6 bases, in that order; junction bases with no gene match: 10. The germline V gene encodes CDR1 SGHNT and CDR2 YYREEE (reference sequence). The CDR3 has 14 amino acids. The CDR3 DNA reads as TGTGCCAGCTCTCCCGCGGGAGCTGCCAATGAGCAGTTCTTC. Translation gives CASSPAGAANEQFF.

The chain employs TRBV6-6 and TRBJ2-7; the match to TRBD1 covers 9 bases. CDR1 and CDR2 from the germline V gene are MNHNY and SVGAGI (reference sequence). CDR3 length equals 14 residues. Trimming at V came to 4 bases and at J to 4 bases, leaving 5 bases not matched to a gene. The CDR3 spells CASSWGTGRYEQYF. As DNA, the CDR3 is TGTGCCAGCAGTTGGGGGACAGGGAGGTACGAGCAGTACTTC.

Points on this clone: At one boundary the junction diverges from the germline segment, which might be a read error. This chain uses TRBV7-9 with TRBJ1-1, with D hard to call. Germline V lookup: CDR1 SEHNR, CDR2 FQNEAQ (reference sequence). The CDR3 covers 13 residues. The CDR3 sequence is CSSSKAANTEAFF. The CDR3 DNA reads TGTTCCAGCTCCAAAGCGGCCAACACTGAAGCTTTCTTT.

The genes are TRBV28 and TRBJ2-1; 13 bases agree with TRBD2. The CDR3 runs 16 residues. Germline V gives CDR1 MDHEN, CDR2 SYDVKM. Trimming at V came to 5 bases and at J to 4 bases, leaving 5 bases not matched to a gene. In DNA, the CDR3 is TGTGCCAGCAGTGTGGGACTAGCGGGAAGTTACAATGAGCAGTTCTTC. Its translation: CASSVGLAGSYNEQFF.

The chain recombines TRBV4-1 with TRBJ2-1, with 13 bases that match TRBD2. CDR3 length equals 15 residues. Germline CDR1 is MGHRA and CDR2 is YSYEKL. J lost 4 bases, V lost 3 bases, and 0 bases had no gene match. This CDR3 is CASSQGLAGYNEQFF. In DNA, the CDR3 is TGCGCCAGCAGCCAGGGACTAGCGGGGTACAATGAGCAGTTCTTC.

The rearrangement uses TRBV7-9 and TRBJ1-2; weak D call: TRBD1 (5 bases). Germline loops: CDR1 SEHNR, CDR2 FQNEAQ (reference sequence). The CDR3 is made up of 16 amino acids. V shed 5 bases and J shed 5 bases, with 21 bases lying between them. The CDR3 region has the DNA TGTGCCAGCAGCCCCTTGGGGGGAACGGGGTGGTATGGCTACACCTTC. As protein: CASSPLGGTGWYGYTF.

This clone was picked up a small number of times. The chain recombines TRBV4-1 with TRBJ1-5, with D tentatively TRBD1 (5 bases). The V and J ends lost 0 bases and 0 bases respectively, with 9 bases between them. The CDR3 totals 16 residues. Germline V gene lookup returns CDR1 MGHRA and CDR2 YSYEKL. The CDR3 coding sequence is TGCGCCAGCAGCCAAGATAAAGGGGTTAGCAATCAGCCCCAGCATTTT. Protein product: CASSQDKGVSNQPQHF.

The chain joins TRBV11-2 to TRBJ2-3; no firm D call. Germline V gives CDR1 SGHAT, CDR2 FQNNGV. This CDR3 comprises 12 residues. V was trimmed by 0 bases and J by 8 bases, leaving 6 bases between them. CDR3 loop: CASSLDRGTQYF. DNA of the CDR3: TGTGCCAGCAGCTTAGATCGCGGTACGCAGTATTTT.

The V and J genes are TRBV28 and TRBJ2-3; a weak D match, TRBD2 (6 bases). V dropped 8 bases and J dropped 3 bases, with 18 bases sitting between them. The CDR3 runs to 15 residues. Per the germline V gene, CDR1 is MDHEN and CDR2 is SYDVKM. The CDR3 is CASDGGGGVTDTQYF. CDR3 DNA sequence: TGTGCCAGCGATGGTGGGGGAGGTGTTACAGATACGCAGTATTTT.

The V and J genes are TRBV2 and TRBJ1-6, with D possibly being TRBD1 (5 bases). Trimming removed 5 bases at V and 6 bases at J, with 11 bases between. From germline, CDR1 is SNHLY and CDR2 FYNNEI. This CDR3 is 14 amino acids long. The CDR3 DNA reads TGTGCCAGCAGTTTACAGGAGAGTAATTCACCCCTCCACTTT. This codes for CASSLQESNSPLHF. The full variable domain, completed using reference TRBV2 and TRBJ1-6, is EPEVTQTPSHQVTQMGQEVILRCVPISNHLYFYWYRQILGQKVEFLVSFYNNEISEKSEIFDDQFSVERPDGSNFTLKIRSTKLEDSAMYFCASSLQESNSPLHFGNGTRLTVT.

Concerning this clone itself: At one end the junction does not follow the germline gene, possibly because of a read error. The gene calls are TRBV5-6 and TRBJ2-5; 10 nucleotides align to TRBD1. The assigned J gene may be wrong: the sequence end matches TRBJ2-7 better. Germline CDR1 SGHDT, CDR2 YYEEEE. CDR3 length: 16 amino acids. The CDR3, as DNA: TGCGCCAGCAGCCCTACCCGGGACAGGGGTTTGTACGAGCAGTACTTC. This sequence encodes CASSPTRDRGLYEQYF.

CDR3 sequence: CASSEGQGAGDNEQFF. Here the CDR3 DNA reads TGTGCCAGCAGCGAAGGACAGGGGGCAGGGGACAATGAGCAGTTCTTC. This chain uses TRBV9 with TRBJ2-1; TRBD1 agrees at 11 bases. The length of the CDR3 is 16 residues. Germline CDR1 reads SGDLS; CDR2 reads YYNGEE. With 3 bases clipped from V and 5 bases from J, the junction kept 7 bases outside the gene matches.

Only a few counts were recorded for this clone. The V gene is TRBV7-2, the J gene TRBJ2-1, with TRBD2 matching 9 bases. CDR3 size: 16 residues. The ends lost 3 bases at V and 0 bases at J; junction bases unmatched: 3. Germline lookup yields CDR1 SGHTA and CDR2 FQGNSA. CDR3 protein: CASSFLAGTSYNEQFF. CDR3 DNA: TGTGCCAGCAGCTTCCTAGCGGGAACCTCCTACAATGAGCAGTTCTTC. Combining the CDR3 with reference TRBV7-2 and TRBJ2-1 gives the whole variable domain GAGVSQSPSNKVTEKGKDVELRCDPISGHTALYWYRQSLGQGLEFLIYFQGNSAPDKSGLPSDRFSAERTGGSVSTLTIQRTQQEDSAVYLCASSFLAGTSYNEQFFGPGTRLTVL.

This chain joins TRBV5-6 and TRBJ2-1; TRBD2 agrees at 10 bases. Germline trimming cut 0 bases from V and 6 bases from J; bases unmatched to any gene: 6. The CDR3 covers 16 residues. The germline gives CDR1 SGHDT, CDR2 YYEEEE. CDR3 sequence (DNA): TGTGCCAGCAGCTTGGTAGCGGGAGGTCTAGGCAATGAGCAGTTCTTC. It codes for CASSLVAGGLGNEQFF. Full variable domain (outside the CDR3, taken from reference TRBV5-6 and TRBJ2-1): DAGVTQSPTHLIKTRGQQVTLRCSPKSGHDTVSWYQQALGQGPQFIFQYYEEEERQRGNFPDRFSGHQFPNYSSELNVNALLLGDSALYLCASSLVAGGLGNEQFFGPGTRLTVL.

V gene TRBV7-2 combines with J gene TRBJ2-7, with TRBD2 identical over 12 bases. Looked up from germline, CDR1 is SGHTA and CDR2 is FQGNSA. This CDR3 is built from 16 residues. V shed 3 bases and J 0 bases; nucleotides not matched to a gene: 3. The CDR3 DNA is TGTGCCAGCAGCTTGGTACTAGCGGGAGGCTCCTACGAGCAGTACTTC. This encodes CASSLVLAGGSYEQYF.